This TCR beta chain was sequenced in a study of blood T cell repertoires in COVID-19 (dated by TCRdb to the early 2020s). With respect to the entire study: Samples covering the acute and convalescent phases of COVID-19 were provided by collaborators in the United States, Italy and Spain. The prospective study material was composed of cDNA or gDNA derived from T cells, B-cell-depleted T cells, or PBMCs. The repertoires were released in a freely available public database intended as a resource for research on the immune response to SARS-CoV-2. The samples were drawn from the first 160 participants of the ongoing ImmuneRACE study and from some 1,300 subjects provided by 6 global collaborators. Nearly every sample came with metadata listing a de-identified subject ID, COVID-19 status, age in years and sex. Where available, HLA class I and class II types were obtained from metadata supplied by the sample provider rather than from assay-based typing. Deeply sampled blood TCRbeta repertoires from subjects exposed to, actively infected with, or recovered from COVID-19 were included in the dataset. Paper-wide results and their limitations: The amount of clinical and demographic metadata varied by source and participant and was provided uncurated.

TCRbeta CDR3 regions were amplified from genomic DNA using the immunoSEQ Assay, a bias-controlled multiplex PCR. For the original study's pipeline: The number of nucleated cells in each sample was estimated by amplification of reference gene primers within the assay. To quantify the absolute abundance of each unique TCRbeta CDR3 rearrangement, sequence reads were collapsed and filtered. For each sample, productive Simpson clonality was calculated as the square root of Simpson's diversity index across productive rearrangements. The source is immuneACCESS, and TCRdb retained only in-frame sequences with V and J called. Part of the clones is not carried over; for the studies checked, unresolved V genes explain less than half of this, and the remainder is unexplained. The V and J calls and the clone size are those of that table, but D and trimming were determined from the DNA. In all, the sample holds approximately 330,000 clones, and nearly 90% of those were seen once. Of the sample, around 9% falls within the top ten clones.

Counted from cysteine to phenylalanine, this CDR3 has 14 amino acids. CDR3 DNA is the only sequence kept; it has 42 bases, read in frame from the first base. V is pruned by 7 bases and J by 0 bases, leaving 5 bases of the junction without a gene match. Reading the germline V gene gives CDR1 SGHRS and CDR2 YFSETQ. About this clone: Its antigen is unknown. The input lacks base qualities; no much larger clone sits a single base away.

In the prospective study, participants were about 18 to 95 years old, resided in 24 geographic areas of the United States, and were enrolled through a virtual design. In the prospective study, cohorts were assigned on the basis of participant-reported clinical history obtained from a screening survey and a study questionnaire. Recovered participants in ImmuneRACE Cohort 3 were defined by two consecutive negative NP/OP PCR tests, clearance by a healthcare professional, or resolution of symptoms. In the prospective study, mobile phlebotomists collected whole blood, serum and a nasopharyngeal or oropharyngeal swab from each participant. Additional blood draws and questionnaires over an approximately two-month period could optionally be provided by prospective study participants. Prospective study blood samples were shipped either frozen or at room temperature before DNA extraction.

This sequence originates from a woman aged 25 to 39 who had recovered from COVID-19. The specimen sequenced was PBMCs or T cells enriched from blood (not recorded which). The V and J genes are TRBV5-1 and TRBJ1-1, with 8 junctional bases fitting TRBD1. The sequenced DNA: TGCGCCAGCTGTACAGGGGGGGTGAACACTGAAGCTTTCTTT. It encodes CASCTGGVNTEAFF. Here the CDR3 is joined to the reference TRBV5-1 and TRBJ1-1 genes, and the full variable domain is: KAGVTQTPRYLIKTRGQQVTLSCSPISGHRSVSWYQQTPGQGLQFLFEYFSETQRNKGNFPGRFSGRQFSNSRSEMNVSTLELGDSALYLCASCTGGVNTEAFFGQGTRLTVV.